This T cell receptor (beta chain) was recorded in a study of identical twins. Study conclusions and caveats: The study drew conclusions from cross-sectional statistical analysis, not from following the same donors.

In the case of this clonotype: Its cognate antigen is unknown.

This CDR3 contains 16 residues. In germline, CDR1 is SGHTA, CDR2 FQGNSA. V shed 2 bases and J 0 bases; nucleotides not matched to a gene: 7. Template switching (which added a universal primer site) was used, and cDNA carried unique molecular identifiers. TCRdb redid the calling of the 5' RACE reads with MiXCR, one entry per CDR3 protein. The table shows about 720,000 distinct CDR3 sequences, with around a sixth occurring only once. This sample was also put to use in a study of T cells expressing NK-cell markers. That study adds: One of the eight sequenced donors was seronegative, whereas the other seven were HCMV-seropositive. NKG2C+ dominant clonotypes from over five donors made up about 1.0-7.5% of CD8+ T cells.

The specimen sequenced was PBMCs. The J gene is TRBJ2-7, the V gene TRBV7-2, with 7 bases matching TRBD2. The clonotype originates from a woman under 30 in good health. DNA of the CDR3: TGTGCCAGCAGCTTACGGACTAGTCTAACCTCCTACGAGCAGTACTTC. Translated: CASSLRTSLTSYEQYF.